The clone carrying this TCR beta chain was recorded many times. Antigen unknown. This record belongs to a study of beta chain features in type 1 diabetes. Study-wide results and limits: When Type 1 diabetes patients were examined, their TCRB CDR3s proved moderately but significantly shorter in all four CD4+ subsets. It was among patients, rather than healthy donors, that naive, central memory and Treg TCRB repertoires appeared more similar.

The entirety of the isolated RNA underwent reverse transcription, so expressed TCRB transcripts were sequenced. This table comes from immunoSEQ multiplex PCR, and its TCRdb copy is limited to in-frame clones, with some not included. The table includes around 300,000 clones, around 15% detected once. Per donor, one heparinised blood draw averaged about 110 mL. Via CD45RO/CCR7/CD25/CD127/CD95/CD27, cells of the CD4+ naive, central memory, regulatory and stem cell-like memory subsets were sorted. The origin of this receptor is a man younger than 40 in good health. The sample taken for sequencing was central memory CD4+ T cells from blood.

CDR3 residues: CASSTDRAKNIQYF. The DNA for the CDR3 is TGTGCCAGCAGCACAGACAGGGCCAAAAACATTCAGTACTTC. J is TRBJ2-4 and V is TRBV7-2, with D maybe TRBD1 (6 bases). V dropped 5 bases and J dropped 1 base, with 9 bases sitting between them. The length of the CDR3 is 14 residues. CDR1 and CDR2 (germline): SGHTA, FQGNSA.